Listed below are T cell receptor beta chains from one sample, sequenced in a study of T cells in Graves' hyperthyroidism and ophthalmopathy. Each CDR3 protein is one row after TCRdb ran MiXCR on the multiplex PCR reads. Among 660,000 or so distinct CDR3 sequences listed, 40% to 55% were seen once. Material for sequencing was peripheral blood or thyroid tissue (not recorded which). The source of these receptors is an adult man with Graves' disease, either hyperthyroidism or ophthalmopathy (not recorded which). Both conserved end residues are part of each CDR3. Fields, in order: V gene, D gene, clone size, J gene, CDR3 DNA, CDR3 protein. D genes are given only for firm matches. Clone size, where shown, is once, few, many, or a class for clones that have expanded.

>TRBV10-3|TRBD1|NA|TRBJ1-1
TGTGCCATCATGGGACAGGGAGGGAACACTGAAGCTTTCTTT
CAIMGQGGNTEAFF
>TRBV5-1|TRBD1|NA|TRBJ1-1
TGCTCCAGCAGCCCCTCAGGGGGGGACACTGAAGCTTTCTTT
CSSSPSGGDTEAFF
>TRBV2|TRBD1|NA|TRBJ1-2
TGTACCAGCAGTCCAACAGGGGACGGCTACACCTTC
CTSSPTGDGYTF
>TRBV19|NA|few|TRBJ1-1
TGTGCCAGTAGTATTCCGGGTTTTGAAGCTTTCTTT
CASSIPGFEAFF
>TRBV24-1|NA|NA|TRBJ1-6
TGTGCCACCAGTGACGACGGGGCGAATTCACCCCTCCACTTT
CATSDDGANSPLHF
>TRBV10-3|NA|NA|TRBJ1-6
TGTGCCATCAGTGACTCGCCGACGATCTATAATTCACCCCTCCGCTTT
CAISDSPTIYNSPLRF
>TRBV7-8|NA|NA|TRBJ1-6
TGTGCCAGCCCCAGACAGGAGAATAATTCACCCCTCCACTTT
CASPRQENNSPLHF
>TRBV25-1|NA|NA|TRBJ1-5
TGTGCCAGCAGTAATGGTAGGCCCTTACGTAGCAATCAGCCCCAGCATTTT
CASSNGRPLRSNQPQHF
>TRBV15|TRBD1|NA|TRBJ2-1
TGTGCCACCAGCAACAAACGACAGGGCAATGAGCAGTTCTTC
CATSNKRQGNEQFF
>TRBV25-1|TRBD1|once|TRBJ1-6
TGTGCCAGCAGGGGACAGGGGGCCCACGATTCACCCCTCCACTTT
CASRGQGAHDSPLHF
>TRBV20-1|NA|NA|TRBJ2-2
TGCAGTGCCCTCCCGGTGGACACCGGGGAGCTGTTTTTT
CSALPVDTGELFF
>TRBV2|TRBD1|few|TRBJ1-5
TGTGCCAGCAGTGGGGTCGACAGGGATAAAAATCAGCCCCAGCATTTT
CASSGVDRDKNQPQHF
>TRBV7-9|NA|NA|TRBJ1-3
TGTGCCAGCAGCATAGGGGACTCTGGAAACACCATATATTTT
CASSIGDSGNTIYF
>TRBV7-2|TRBD2|many|TRBJ2-5
TGTGCCAGCAGCTTCACTAGCGGGGGGTACCAAGAGACCCAGTACTTC
CASSFTSGGYQETQYF
>TRBV10-3|NA|NA|TRBJ2-6
TGTGCCATCAGTCAGACAGGGGCCAACGTCCTGACTTTC
CAISQTGANVLTF
>TRBV6-5|TRBD2|many|TRBJ2-5
TGTGCCACCCGACTAGCAGACGAGACCCAGTACTTC
CATRLADETQYF
>TRBV24-1|NA|NA|TRBJ1-5
TGTGCCAGCAGTTTAATCGGGGGCCCGTATAGCAATCAGCCCCAGCATTTT
CASSLIGGPYSNQPQHF
>TRBV29-1|NA|NA|TRBJ2-5
TGCAGCGCCGGGGAGGCAGGGGGAGAGACCCAGTACTTC
CSAGEAGGETQYF
>TRBV25-1|NA|NA|TRBJ2-7
TGTGCCAGCTTAGGGCCCTCCTACGAGCAGTACTTC
CASLGPSYEQYF
>TRBV24-1|NA|NA|TRBJ1-5
TGTGCCACCAGTGATTTTTGGTCGGGACTAGCAATCCACGAGCATTTT
CATSDFWSGLAIHEHF
>TRBV29-1|NA|NA|TRBJ1-5
TGCAGCGTTGCGGTAGGTGGCGACCGTCAGCCCCGGCATTTT
CSVAVGGDRQPRHF
>TRBV5-1|NA|many|TRBJ1-6
TGCGCCAGCAGCTTGGGACACTCTAACCTCCACTTT
CASSLGHSNLHF
>TRBV7-9|TRBD2|NA|TRBJ2-7
TGTGCCAGCAGTCGCTCCCGGGGGGACTTCTTCTACGAGCAGTACTTC
CASSRSRGDFFYEQYF
>TRBV7-2|NA|few|TRBJ1-1
TGTGCCAGCAGCCCCCAATACCCAGGTCCCACTGAAGCTTTCTTT
CASSPQYPGPTEAFF